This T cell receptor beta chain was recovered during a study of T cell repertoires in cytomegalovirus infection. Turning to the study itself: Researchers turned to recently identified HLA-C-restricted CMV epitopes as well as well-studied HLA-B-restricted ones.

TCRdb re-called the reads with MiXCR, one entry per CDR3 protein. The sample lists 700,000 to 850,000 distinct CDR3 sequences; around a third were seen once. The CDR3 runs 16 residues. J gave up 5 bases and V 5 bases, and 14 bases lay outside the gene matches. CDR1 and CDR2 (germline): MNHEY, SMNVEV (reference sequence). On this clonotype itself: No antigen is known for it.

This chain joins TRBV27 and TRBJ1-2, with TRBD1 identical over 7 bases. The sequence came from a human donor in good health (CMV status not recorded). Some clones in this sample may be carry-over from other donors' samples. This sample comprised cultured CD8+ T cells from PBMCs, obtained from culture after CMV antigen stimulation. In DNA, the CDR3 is TGTGCCAGCAGTCCTACCCCGACAGGGTGGTATTATGGCTACACCTTC. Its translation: CASSPTPTGWYYGYTF.